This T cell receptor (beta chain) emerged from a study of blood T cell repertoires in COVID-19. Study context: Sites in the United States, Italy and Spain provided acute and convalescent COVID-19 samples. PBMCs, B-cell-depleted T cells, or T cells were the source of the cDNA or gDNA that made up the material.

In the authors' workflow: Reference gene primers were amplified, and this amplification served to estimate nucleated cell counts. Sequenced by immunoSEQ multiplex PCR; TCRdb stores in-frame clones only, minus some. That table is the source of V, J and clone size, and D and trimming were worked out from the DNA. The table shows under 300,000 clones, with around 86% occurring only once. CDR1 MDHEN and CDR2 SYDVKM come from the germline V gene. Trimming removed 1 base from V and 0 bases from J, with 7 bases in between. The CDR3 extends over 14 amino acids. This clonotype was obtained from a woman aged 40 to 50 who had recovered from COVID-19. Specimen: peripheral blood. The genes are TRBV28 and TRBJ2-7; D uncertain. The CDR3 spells CASSLYGSSYEQYF. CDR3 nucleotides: TGTGCCAGCAGTTTATATGGCAGCTCCTACGAGCAGTACTTC.